These 21 T cell receptor beta chains came from one sample sequenced in a study of T cell repertoires in ileal Crohn's disease. The assay was immunoSEQ multiplex PCR, and TCRdb's table has in-frame clones only and misses some. Among around 2,200 clones, 62% were seen once, and the ten largest hold 9% to 12%. Time point here: neoterminal ileum biopsy at postoperative endoscopy, about 6 months after surgery. Sequenced input: ileal tissue. All receptors come from an adult with Crohn's disease.

The chain carries TRBV18 and TRBJ1-2, with 8 bases identical to TRBD1. The length of the CDR3 is 15 residues. Germline V gene data show CDR1 as KGHSH and CDR2 as LQKENI. V lost 3 bases to trimming and J lost 7 bases; unmatched junction nucleotides: 10. CDR3 amino acids: CASSPSGQALSGYTF. The CDR3 DNA follows: TGTGCCAGCTCACCCTCGGGACAGGCCTTAAGTGGCTACACCTTC.

Points on this clone: Other DNA sequences in this specimen translate into the identical CDR3. The rearrangement joins TRBV29-1 to TRBJ1-2; D perhaps matches TRBD1 (5 bases). The CDR3 loop spans 14 amino acids. Trimming shortened V by 1 base and J by 5 bases, and 14 bases separated the two germline ends. Germline V gene data show CDR1 as SQVTM and CDR2 as ANQGSEA. CDR3 region: CSVEVGGAHYGYTF. The CDR3, as DNA: TGCAGCGTTGAAGTAGGAGGGGCTCATTATGGCTACACCTTC.

The J gene is TRBJ1-6, the V gene TRBV27; 7 bases fit TRBD1. Looked up from germline, CDR1 is MNHEY and CDR2 is SMNVEV (reference sequence). The CDR3 is 17 residues long. V lost 5 bases and J lost 0; bases outside the gene matches: 7. The CDR3 nucleotides are TGTGCCAGCAGTCCCTCGACAGGGAGCTCCTATAATTCACCCCTCCACTTT. It specifies CASSPSTGSSYNSPLHF.

This clone was detected a few times. For the CDR3, the DNA is TGTGCCAGCAGTTTCCCCGGACAGGGTGGTGGTGAGCAGTTCTTC. This gives the protein CASSFPGQGGGEQFF. The chain recombines TRBV28 with TRBJ2-1, with TRBD1 identical over 8 bases. Per germline, CDR1 MDHEN and CDR2 SYDVKM. Losses at the gene ends were 3 bases for V and 9 bases for J; bases not matched to a gene: 10. This CDR3 contains 15 residues. Looking up the rest from reference TRBV28 and TRBJ2-1 gives the full variable domain: DVKVTQSSRYLVKRTGEKVFLECVQDMDHENMFWYRQDPGLGLRLIYFSYDVKMKEKGDIPEGYSVSREKKERFSLILESASTNQTSMYLCASSFPGQGGGEQFFGPGTRLTVL.

This clone is large in the sample. The V call is TRBV6-5, the J call TRBJ1-5; no firm D call. Per the germline V gene, CDR1 is MNHEY and CDR2 is SVGAGI. The CDR3 is 14 amino acids. V lost 6 bases and J 3 bases, leaving 12 bases between the germline ends. CDR3 DNA sequence: TGTGCCAGCAGCCCCGCGGGTTTCAATCAGCCCCAGCATTTT. Encoded protein: CASSPAGFNQPQHF.

This clone was seen more than once but under ten times. V usage is TRBV28 and J usage is TRBJ2-3; perhaps TRBD2 as D (6 bases). Trimming removed 2 bases at V and 4 bases at J, with 13 bases between. Per germline, CDR1 MDHEN and CDR2 SYDVKM. This CDR3 is 15 amino acids long. CDR3 amino acids: CASSLPGSGSDTQYF. The CDR3, as DNA: TGTGCCAGCAGTTTACCCGGGAGCGGTTCAGATACGCAGTATTTT.

The chain is built from TRBV6-1 and TRBJ2-5; possibly TRBD2 for D (6 bases). Deletions cut 5 bases from V and 1 base from J, with 11 bases between. This CDR3 is built from 14 residues. In germline, CDR1 is MNHNS, CDR2 SASEGT. CDR3 DNA sequence: TGTGCCAGCAGTCGCGGGGTATTCCAAGAGACCCAGTACTTC. Its protein is CASSRGVFQETQYF.

The chain uses TRBV6-1 and TRBJ1-1; possibly TRBD1 for D (5 bases). The V gene's germline CDR1 is MNHNS and CDR2 SASEGT. V was shortened by 6 bases and J by 0 bases, with 11 bases between the two germline ends. The CDR3 has 14 amino acids. CDR3: CASSAGRMNTEAFF. DNA of the CDR3: TGTGCCAGCAGCGCGGGACGGATGAACACTGAAGCTTTCTTT.

Comment on this clone: The junction does not match germline at one end; this may be a read error. V and J are TRBV5-1 and TRBJ2-7, with 9 nucleotides matching TRBD1. Germline V gene lookup returns CDR1 SGHRS and CDR2 YFSETQ. The CDR3 consists of 16 residues. The CDR3 loop is CASCLSPGQGCNEQYF. CDR3 bases: TGCGCCAGCTGCTTGTCTCCGGGACAGGGATGTAACGAGCAGTACTTC.

The V and J genes are TRBV11-3 and TRBJ2-2; no reliable D call. Germline V lookup: CDR1 SGHNT, CDR2 YENEEA. The CDR3 totals 15 residues. The V and J ends lost 0 bases and 0 bases respectively, with 5 bases between them. The DNA for the CDR3 is TGTGCCAGCAGCTTAGACAGGTCGAACACCGGGGAGCTGTTTTTT. Its protein is CASSLDRSNTGELFF.

The chain is built from TRBV27 and TRBJ2-5; 12 nucleotides agree with TRBD1. The CDR3 sequence is 16 residues long. V lost 8 bases and J lost 4; bases outside the gene matches: 11. CDR1 and CDR2 (germline): MNHEY, SMNVEV (reference sequence). The CDR3 spells CASGLLPGQGAETQYF. DNA of the CDR3: TGTGCCAGCGGATTATTACCGGGACAGGGGGCAGAGACCCAGTACTTC.

The V gene is TRBV28, the J gene TRBJ2-6; TRBD1 agrees at 7 bases. V dropped 6 bases and J dropped 0; count of bases not matched to a gene: 14. Germline V CDR1 and CDR2: MDHEN, SYDVKM. This CDR3 spans 19 amino acids. CDR3 coding DNA: TGTGCCAGCAGAACAACCAACCCCGGGACAGACTCTGGGGCCAACGTCCTGACTTTC. This encodes CASRTTNPGTDSGANVLTF.

This chain links TRBV4-1 with TRBJ1-5, with no clear D. Germline values: CDR1 MGHRA, CDR2 YSYEKL. The CDR3 extends over 15 amino acids. Deletions cut 4 bases from V and 3 bases from J, with 13 bases between. The CDR3 reads CASSLDFPSNQPQHF. CDR3 DNA sequence: TGCGCCAGCAGCCTGGACTTCCCCTCCAATCAGCCCCAGCATTTT.

This clone occurred once. The chain couples TRBV6-6 to TRBJ2-7; the match to TRBD1 covers 9 bases. V dropped 5 bases and J dropped 0; count of bases not matched to a gene: 5. The germline gives CDR1 MNHNY, CDR2 SVGAGI (reference sequence). This CDR3 has 15 residues. The CDR3 coding sequence is TGTGCCAGCAGTCACAGGGGGCAAAGCTCCTACGAGCAGTACTTC. Residues: CASSHRGQSSYEQYF.

The rearrangement uses TRBV13 and TRBJ1-6, with D perhaps TRBD1 (6 bases). The ends were cut back, 5 bases at V and 0 bases at J, with 11 bases in the middle. Germline V gene lookup returns CDR1 PRHDT and CDR2 FYEKMQ (reference sequence). CDR3 size: 16 residues. DNA for the CDR3: TGTGCCAGCAGCCAACAGGGAAGCTCCTATAATTCACCCCTCCACTTT. It yields the protein CASSQQGSSYNSPLHF.

This chain links TRBV5-1 with TRBJ1-4; 9 nucleotides line up with TRBD1. V was clipped by 3 bases and J by 0 bases; unmatched bases: 9. Looked up from germline, CDR1 is SGHRS and CDR2 is YFSETQ. CDR3 length: 18 amino acids. The CDR3: CASSSGPGQGATNEKLFF. In DNA, the CDR3 is TGCGCCAGCAGCTCCGGACCGGGACAGGGTGCAACTAATGAAAAACTGTTTTTT.

This chain joins TRBV27 and TRBJ2-5, with 11 positions matching TRBD2. Matching the DNA end better, TRBJ2-7 makes the J call doubtful. The length of the CDR3 is 17 residues. CDR1 and CDR2 (germline): MNHEY, SMNVEV (reference sequence). In nucleotides, the CDR3 is TGTGCCAGCACCCCAAATCTAGCGGGGGGCTTACCCTACGAGCAGTACTTC. Translation gives CASTPNLAGGLPYEQYF.

Here the CDR3 DNA reads TGTGCCAGCAGTGGAACAAACAGGGGTGCTAATGAAAAACTGTTTTTT. Amino acids: CASSGTNRGANEKLFF. V gene TRBV6-1 combines with J gene TRBJ1-4; 7 bases line up with TRBD1. The germline V gene has CDR1 MNHNS and CDR2 SASEGT. The CDR3 covers 16 residues. Unmatched junction bases numbered 8, after V lost 4 bases and J lost 3 bases.

The chain links TRBV4-1 to TRBJ1-2; 11 nucleotides agree with TRBD1. The germline V gene has CDR1 MGHRA and CDR2 YSYEKL. The CDR3 covers 16 residues. V dropped 1 base and J dropped 1; count of bases not matched to a gene: 2. CDR3: CASSQGGQGVNYGYTF. As DNA, the CDR3 is TGCGCCAGCAGCCAAGGGGGACAGGGGGTTAACTATGGCTACACCTTC.

The chain couples TRBV6-6 to TRBJ1-2; the D gene is possibly TRBD1 (5 bases). Trimming cost V 3 bases and J 9 bases, with 8 bases left between them. This CDR3 comprises 11 residues. CDR1 is MNHNY, CDR2 SVGAGI, per germline (reference sequence). The CDR3 sequence: CASSYMDSYTF. CDR3 DNA: TGTGCCAGCAGTTATATGGACAGCTACACCTTC.

This chain links TRBV5-1 with TRBJ1-2; 9 bases line up with TRBD1. Germline CDR1 SGHRS, CDR2 YFSETQ. The CDR3 length is 13 residues. V was pared by 4 bases and J by 6 bases, with 4 bases of the junction left unmatched. Written as DNA, the CDR3 is TGCGCCAGCAGCCGCCGACAGGGGGATGGCTACACCTTC. It translates to CASSRRQGDGYTF.